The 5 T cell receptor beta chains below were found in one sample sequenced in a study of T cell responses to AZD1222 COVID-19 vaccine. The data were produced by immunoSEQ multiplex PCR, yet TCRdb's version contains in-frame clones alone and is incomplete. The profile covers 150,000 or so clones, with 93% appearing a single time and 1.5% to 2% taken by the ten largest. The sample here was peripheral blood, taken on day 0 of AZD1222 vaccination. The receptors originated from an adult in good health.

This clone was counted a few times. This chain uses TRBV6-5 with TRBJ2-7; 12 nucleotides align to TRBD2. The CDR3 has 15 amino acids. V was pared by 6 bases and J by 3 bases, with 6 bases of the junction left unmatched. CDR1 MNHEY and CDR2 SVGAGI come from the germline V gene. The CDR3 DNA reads TGTGCCAGCAGATACGGACTAGCGGGGCTCTACGAGCAGTACTTC. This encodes CASRYGLAGLYEQYF.

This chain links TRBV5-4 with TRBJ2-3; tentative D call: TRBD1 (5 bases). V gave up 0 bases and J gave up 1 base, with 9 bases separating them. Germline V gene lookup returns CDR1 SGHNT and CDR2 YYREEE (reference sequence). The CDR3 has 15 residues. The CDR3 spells CASSLDRRGTDTQYF. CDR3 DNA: TGTGCCAGCAGCTTGGATCGCAGGGGCACAGATACGCAGTATTTT.

As DNA, the CDR3 is TGTGCCAGCAGCTTAGAGGACAGGAAAAGCTTTGGACGCTACAATGAGCAGTTCTTC. Its protein product is CASSLEDRKSFGRYNEQFF. V gene TRBV11-2 combines with J gene TRBJ2-1, with 7 bases aligning to TRBD1. Per the germline V gene, CDR1 is SGHAT and CDR2 is FQNNGV. CDR3 size: 19 residues. V was clipped by 0 bases and J by 3 bases; unmatched bases: 14.

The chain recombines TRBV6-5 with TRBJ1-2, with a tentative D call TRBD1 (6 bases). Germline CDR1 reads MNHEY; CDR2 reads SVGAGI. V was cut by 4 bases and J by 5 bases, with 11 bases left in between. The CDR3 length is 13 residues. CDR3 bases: TGTGCCAGCAGTTTTACAGGGCAGTATGGCTACACCTTC. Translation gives CASSFTGQYGYTF.

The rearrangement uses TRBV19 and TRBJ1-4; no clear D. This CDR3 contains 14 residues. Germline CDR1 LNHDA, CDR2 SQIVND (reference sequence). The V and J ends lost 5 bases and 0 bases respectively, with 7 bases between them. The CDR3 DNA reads TGTGCCAGTAGTTGGTGGGCAACTAATGAAAAACTGTTTTTT. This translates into CASSWWATNEKLFF.